The 2 T cell receptor beta chains presented below share a single source sample, sequenced in a study of OX40 agonist ivuxolimab in advanced cancers. The library was produced with the immunoSEQ multiplex PCR assay. TCRdb provides this immuneACCESS table in a form limited to in-frame rearrangements. Some clones are lacking; in checked studies, under half of them reflect an unresolved V gene, and why the rest are absent is not known. The sample has approximately 67,000 clones on record, about 85% of them singletons. The top ten hold 2% of the sample. The sequenced sample was CD4+ or CD8+ T cells sorted from blood, obtained in a trial of the OX40 agonist ivuxolimab. These receptors were obtained from an adult with an advanced solid tumor such as melanoma, head and neck, liver or kidney cancer.

The chain carries TRBV18 and TRBJ2-3; 7 bases align to TRBD1. The germline V gene encodes CDR1 KGHSH and CDR2 LQKENI. The CDR3 totals 14 residues. Unmatched junction bases numbered 5, after V lost 6 bases and J lost 2 bases. As DNA, the CDR3 is TGTGCCAGCTCTAGGGGGCAGTCCACAGATACGCAGTATTTT. The encoded protein is CASSRGQSTDTQYF.

CDR3 bases: TGTGCCAGCAGCTCAACGCCTGAAAAACTGTTTTTT. Its translation: CASSSTPEKLFF. V is TRBV7-2 and J is TRBJ1-4; unclear D gene. CDR1 is SGHTA, CDR2 FQGNSA, per germline. CDR3 length: 12 amino acids. V shed 4 bases and J shed 7 bases, with 7 bases lying between them.